The text below deals with one TCR beta chain. This clonotype was seen ten or more times. Its antigen is unknown. No per-base quality is available; no much larger clone lies one base away. This sample was included in a study of T cells in Graves' hyperthyroidism and ophthalmopathy (dated by TCRdb to between 2018 and 2021). With respect to the entire study: Peripheral blood samples were taken at the time of initial diagnosis, prior to any treatment. According to the paper, TCR Vbeta CDR3 sequencing was carried out on more than 120 peripheral blood samples, which came from 40 to 45 ophthalmopathy, approximately 72 hyperthyroidism and roughly 17 progressor patients. For training and testing, the roughly 97 patients in the discovery cohort were randomly divided in a 7:3 ratio. After sampling, hyperthyroidism patients received methimazole starting at 30 mg daily, and ophthalmopathy patients received high-dose intravenous methylprednisolone. The study also compared thyroid tissue and blood T-cell repertoires from more than 5 Graves' hyperthyroidism patients. TCR V-J signatures able to tell the groups apart were searched for in a discovery cohort of 90 to 100 patients, of whom roughly 42 had Graves' ophthalmopathy and roughly 59 had stable Graves' hyperthyroidism. Whether ophthalmopathy could be predicted prospectively was tested in an independent validation cohort made up of 18 to 20 hyperthyroidism patients plus 17 patients who later progressed to ophthalmopathy. Results the study describes overall, beyond this receptor: A model built on a 13 V-J signature distinguished ophthalmopathy from stable hyperthyroidism, reaching around 87% sensitivity and about 81% specificity in cross-validation and 80%/75% in testing. No statistical method was used to fix the sample size in advance, and group allocation was not hidden from the investigators. In validation, progression to ophthalmopathy was predicted by the model with approximately 67% sensitivity and roughly 76% specificity, a median of 6.5 months before onset. Most expanded thyroid clonotypes (frequency above 0.001) were also detected in blood, suggesting blood repertoires may reflect thyroid immune responses.

The TCR beta CDR3 regions were amplified from the RNA transcripts. The TCR CDR3 was subjected to a first round of RT-PCR using the HTBI primer set and the Qiagen OneStep RT-PCR kit. Libraries were constructed in a second round of multiplex PCR, after which size selection and purification were performed. The libraries were sequenced on an Illumina HiSeq2000 using paired-end 100 bp reads. Processing in the source paper ran as follows. Raw data were processed with SOAPnuke, discarding reads with adapters, uncalled bases, mean Phred below 15, or no exact constant-primer or identifier match. COPE v1.2.5 was used to merge the high-quality paired reads, and each unique nucleotide sequence was defined as a clonotype. Clonotypes were aligned to IMGT TRBV, TRBD and TRBJ reference segments using MiTCR v1.1. Only V-J combinations with frequency above 0.0001, covering about 99% of repertoires, were analysed. The TCS score was defined as F50 (clonal expansion) divided by E x V (chaos), with BLOSUM62-based TCRdist calculated between CDR3 peptides within each V-J. Welch's t-statistics and random forest reduced roughly 530 V-J features to 13, which were used in a naive Bayes classifier (R e1071). TCRdb trimmed public reads at Q25 via fastp, called clones via MiXCR and kept in-frame beta chains. Each CDR3 protein gets just one entry, which takes the most common genes and DNA from the rows behind it. TCRdb, not the original authors, processed these V and J calls. This sample is represented by fewer than 450,000 distinct CDR3 sequences; roughly 15% of them were singletons. Of the sample, roughly a fifth is held by the ten largest clones.

In the ophthalmopathy patients, disease was moderately to severely active, with a Clinical Activity Score of 3 or more, a NOSPECS grade of 4 or more, and a duration of less than 3 months. Patients with uncontrolled infections, other autoimmune diseases, pregnancy or lactation were excluded. Clinical symptoms, serum thyroxine and TRAb, thyroid ultrasound, and orbital computed tomography formed the basis for the diagnoses. PBMCs were isolated from about 10 ml of fresh peripheral blood by Ficoll-Paque density gradient centrifugation. Trizol reagent was used to extract total RNA, and RNA quality was then checked on an Agilent 2100 Bioanalyzer. Reading from cysteine to phenylalanine, the CDR3 counts 15 amino acids. Only the CDR3 DNA is retained, 45 bases long and in frame from the first base. Reading the germline V gene gives CDR1 SGDLS and CDR2 YYNGEE. Here V drops 5 bases and J drops 9 bases, and the junction holds 11 bases not matched to any gene.

Sequenced sample: blood. The TCR comes from a woman aged 60-70 years with Graves' ophthalmopathy. This receptor chain uses TRBV9 and TRBJ2-1; a stretch of 10 junction bases matches TRBD2. The DNA sequence is TGTGCCAGCAGAGCTCAAGCGGGAGGGCCGGGTGAGCAGTTCTTC. Its coded protein is CASRAQAGGPGEQFF.